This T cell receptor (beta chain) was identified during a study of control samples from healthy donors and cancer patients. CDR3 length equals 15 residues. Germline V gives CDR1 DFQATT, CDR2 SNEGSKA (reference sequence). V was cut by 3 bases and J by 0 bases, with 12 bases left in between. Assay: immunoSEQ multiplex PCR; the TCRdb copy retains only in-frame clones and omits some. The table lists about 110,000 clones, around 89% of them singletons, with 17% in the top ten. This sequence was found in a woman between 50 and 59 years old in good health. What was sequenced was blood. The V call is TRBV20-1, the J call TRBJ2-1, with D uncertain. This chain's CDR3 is CSASPAGPSYNEQFF. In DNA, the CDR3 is TGCAGTGCTAGTCCGGCAGGTCCCTCCTACAATGAGCAGTTCTTC.